This TCR beta chain was found in a study of blood T cell repertoires in COVID-19. For the study at large: COVID-19 samples from acute and convalescent phases originated in the United States, Italy and Spain.

This table comes from immunoSEQ multiplex PCR, and its TCRdb copy is limited to in-frame clones, with some not included. The sample has approximately 68,000 clones; 65% to 90% are singletons. The V gene's germline CDR1 is KGHSH and CDR2 LQKENI. The CDR3 is 17 amino acids. V was pared by 0 bases and J by 3 bases, with 15 bases between. The sequence derives from an older woman with acute or convalescent COVID-19. The sequencing sample was made of peripheral blood. The gene calls are TRBV18 and TRBJ2-4; D is perhaps TRBD1 (5 bases). CDR3 sequence (DNA): TGTGCCAGCTCACCACCAGCCTCCAGGGATGGCAAAAACATTCAGTACTTC. Its translation is CASSPPASRDGKNIQYF.